This entry lists 19 T cell receptor beta chains sequenced from one sample in a study of cytomegalovirus exposure and HLA in healthy donors. The method was immunoSEQ multiplex PCR; TCRdb's version includes in-frame clones alone and lacks a portion of them. The sample includes around 400,000 clones, more than 80% of them seen just once. The specimen was PBMCs. The receptor source for this set is a woman aged 18 to 35 in good health and CMV-seronegative.

The chain couples TRBV10-3 to TRBJ1-1; 10 positions match TRBD1. V shed 7 bases, J shed 5 bases, and the junction held 7 bases outside the gene matches. The CDR3 is 14 amino acids. The V gene's germline CDR1 is ENHRY and CDR2 SYGVKD. CDR3 sequence reads: CAITGDRGRTEAFF. Here the CDR3 DNA reads TGTGCCATCACTGGAGACAGGGGGCGAACTGAAGCTTTCTTT.

The V call is TRBV7-8, the J call TRBJ1-2; tentative D call: TRBD1 (5 bases). The CDR3 totals 15 residues. Per the germline V gene, CDR1 is SGHVS and CDR2 is FQNEAQ. Trimming left V 2 bases short and J 0 bases short, with 10 bases between. CDR3 sequence: CASSLSGAPNYGYTF. CDR3 DNA: TGTGCCAGCAGCTTAAGTGGGGCGCCTAACTATGGCTACACCTTC.

This clone was observed a handful of times. The identical CDR3 is also encoded by other nucleotide sequences in the sample. This sequence joins TRBV5-1 and TRBJ1-1; 8 nucleotides agree with TRBD1. There are 16 residues in the CDR3. V lost 4 bases, J lost 2 bases, and 10 bases stayed unmatched. CDR1 and CDR2 from the germline V gene are SGHRS and YFSETQ. The CDR3 is CASSPGQGMVNTEAFF. The CDR3 coding sequence is TGCGCCAGCAGCCCCGGACAGGGAATGGTTAACACTGAAGCTTTCTTT. Combining the CDR3 with reference TRBV5-1 and TRBJ1-1 gives the whole variable domain KAGVTQTPRYLIKTRGQQVTLSCSPISGHRSVSWYQQTPGQGLQFLFEYFSETQRNKGNFPGRFSGRQFSNSRSEMNVSTLELGDSALYLCASSPGQGMVNTEAFFGQGTRLTVV.

The chain is built from TRBV6-1 and TRBJ1-5; 8 bases map to TRBD1. CDR3 length equals 14 residues. Germline loops: CDR1 MNHNS, CDR2 SASEGT. The J segment lost 6 bases and the V segment lost 7 bases, leaving 8 bases of the junction unmatched. The CDR3, as DNA: TGTGCCAGCATTCTCGACAGGGGTGGTCAGCCCCAGCATTTT. This gives the protein CASILDRGGQPQHF.

Here the CDR3 DNA reads TGCGCCAGCAGTGAGTCCCAGGGGTGGTCCTACGAGCAGTACTTC. Translated, it gives CASSESQGWSYEQYF. The chain links TRBV10-1 to TRBJ2-7; D perhaps matches TRBD1 (6 bases). The V end was cut by 0 bases, the J end by 1 base, with 10 bases between. Germline CDR1 is WNHNN and CDR2 is SYGVQD (reference sequence). This CDR3 contains 15 residues.

This sequence joins TRBV13 and TRBJ1-5, with TRBD1 matching over 8 bases. CDR3 length equals 13 residues. V gave up 6 bases and J gave up 4 bases; unmatched junction bases: 2. Germline loops: CDR1 PRHDT, CDR2 FYEKMQ (reference sequence). In nucleotides, the CDR3 is TGTGCCAGCAGTGGACAGGGTAATCAGCCCCAGCATTTT. Translated, it gives CASSGQGNQPQHF.

The chain uses TRBV7-2 and TRBJ1-5, with a tentative D call TRBD1 (5 bases). The CDR3 totals 12 residues. The V gene's germline CDR1 is SGHTA and CDR2 FQGNSA. Trimming took off 8 bases at V and 6 bases at J, with 11 bases between the two ends. The CDR3 DNA is TGTGCCAGCTGCAACAGGACTCAGCCCCAGCATTTT. Translated, it gives CASCNRTQPQHF.

A few counts support this clone. The gene calls are TRBV6-5 and TRBJ2-7; D is possibly TRBD1 (6 bases). This CDR3 comprises 14 residues. From germline, CDR1 is MNHEY and CDR2 SVGAGI. V lost 5 bases and J lost 0, with 11 bases in between. CDR3 residues: CASSGRGSSYEQYF. CDR3 nucleotides: TGTGCCAGCAGTGGAAGGGGGTCCTCCTACGAGCAGTACTTC.

This chain links TRBV9 with TRBJ2-1, with 9 nucleotides matching TRBD1. The CDR3 is 16 residues long. V was clipped by 6 bases and J by 3 bases; unmatched bases: 10. Germline CDR1 SGDLS, CDR2 YYNGEE. The CDR3 coding sequence is TGTGCCAGCAACCCGTTAGGACAGGGGATCTACAATGAGCAGTTCTTC. Protein sequence: CASNPLGQGIYNEQFF. Full variable domain (rest looked up from reference TRBV9 and TRBJ2-1): DSGVTQTPKHLITATGQRVTLRCSPRSGDLSVYWYQQSLDQGLQFLIQYYNGEERAKGNILERFSAQQFPDLHSELNLSSLELGDSALYFCASNPLGQGIYNEQFFGPGTRLTVL.

The CDR3 protein is CASSPAPGGEQFF. CDR3 bases: TGTGCCAGCAGTCCCGCCCCCGGGGGTGAGCAGTTCTTC. V and J are TRBV28 and TRBJ2-1; the D gene is possibly TRBD2 (6 bases). Germline-derived CDR1 and CDR2 are MDHEN and SYDVKM. The CDR3 length is 13 residues. V was cut by 5 bases and J by 9 bases, with 14 bases left in between.

This chain connects TRBV27 to TRBJ2-7; 13 bases fit TRBD2. The CDR3 length is 15 residues. J lost 6 bases, V lost 5 bases, and 7 bases had no gene match. CDR1 is MNHEY, CDR2 SMNVEV, per germline (reference sequence). The CDR3 bases are TGTGCCAGCAGTCCCGGACTAGCGGGAGCCCGCGAGCAGTACTTC. Translating it yields CASSPGLAGAREQYF.

This sequence joins TRBV28 and TRBJ1-2; 7 bases are shared with TRBD1. The CDR3 covers 15 residues. CDR1 and CDR2 (germline): MDHEN, SYDVKM. The V segment lost 7 bases and the J segment 3 bases; nucleotides outside the gene matches: 11. The CDR3 region has the DNA TGTGCCAGCACCCGTATTAGGACAGGACACTATGGCTACACCTTC. Protein product: CASTRIRTGHYGYTF.

V usage is TRBV30 and J usage is TRBJ2-2; possible D gene TRBD1, 5 bases. Germline lookup yields CDR1 GTSNPN and CDR2 SVGIG (reference sequence). The length of the CDR3 is 21 residues. With 0 bases removed from V and 5 bases from J, the gap between germline ends came to 31 bases. CDR3: CAWSVRVSGPTRRATTGELFF. The CDR3 nucleotides read TGTGCCTGGAGTGTAAGGGTTTCAGGGCCGACGAGAAGGGCGACTACCGGGGAGCTGTTTTTT.

This clone was seen a handful of times. This chain connects TRBV19 to TRBJ2-6; no firm D call. The V gene lost 3 bases and the J gene lost 4 bases, with 13 bases spanning the gap. The CDR3 length is 16 residues. Per germline, CDR1 LNHDA and CDR2 SQIVND (reference sequence). The CDR3 bases are TGTGCCAGTAGTATCACGGCTAGTACCGGGGCCAACGTCCTGACTTTC. This gives the protein CASSITASTGANVLTF.

This clone occurred a few times. The rearrangement links TRBV6-5 to TRBJ2-7; 9 positions match TRBD2. The CDR3 is 14 amino acids. The germline V gene encodes CDR1 MNHEY and CDR2 SVGAGI. Losses at the gene ends were 6 bases for V and 5 bases for J; bases not matched to a gene: 8. This chain's CDR3 is CASRYSGSPHEQYF. The CDR3 region has the DNA TGTGCCAGCAGGTATAGCGGGAGTCCCCACGAGCAGTACTTC.

This chain connects TRBV7-2 to TRBJ1-5; the D is unclear. The V end lost 3 bases, the J end lost 4 bases, and 13 bases lay between the germline ends. Germline lookup yields CDR1 SGHTA and CDR2 FQGNSA. CDR3 length: 15 amino acids. CDR3 in DNA: TGTGCCAGCAGCTTGAGGGCGGTGGGGAATCAGCCCCAGCATTTT. The encoded protein is CASSLRAVGNQPQHF.

The chain recombines TRBV2 with TRBJ1-4, with TRBD1 identical over 9 bases. Trimming cost V 5 bases and J 4 bases; bases outside gene matches: 2. The V gene's germline CDR1 is SNHLY and CDR2 FYNNEI. CDR3 length: 14 residues. Here the CDR3 DNA reads TGTGCCAGCAGTATGGACAGGGGTAATGAAAAACTGTTTTTT. This sequence encodes CASSMDRGNEKLFF.

The chain employs TRBV4-1 and TRBJ1-6, with 7 bases aligning to TRBD1. CDR3 length: 16 residues. V shed 3 bases, J shed 13 bases, and the junction held 15 bases outside the gene matches. Germline V CDR1 and CDR2: MGHRA, YSYEKL. CDR3 nucleotide sequence: TGCGCCAGCAGCCAGAGGGCCGGGACAGCCCAATACCCCCTCCACTTT. It specifies CASSQRAGTAQYPLHF.

The chain uses TRBV21-1 and TRBJ1-2; whether TRBD1, the table's D call, matches the DNA was not checked. TRBV21-1 is described as a pseudogene. There are 14 residues in the CDR3. CDR3 nucleotides: TGTGCCAGCAGCCTCCGGACAGTCAACTATGGCTACACCTTC. Its translation: CASSLRTVNYGYTF.